The rows below give T cell receptor beta chains drawn from one sample of a study of chemoradiotherapy in HPV16-positive cancers. The protocol was immunoSEQ multiplex PCR, while the TCRdb copy is restricted to in-frame clones and leaves out a portion. The data show more than 9,000 clones, approximately 70% seen once. The material was obtained from a patient who underwent chemoradiotherapy. The origin of the receptors is a human donor with HPV-associated anogenital cancer. The CDR3 runs from the conserved cysteine through the conserved F or W. Fields, in order: CDR3 DNA, CDR3 protein, J gene, clone size, V gene, D gene. A D gene is named only where the DNA matches it firmly. Size is stated for part of the rows, as once, few or many counts, or as a class when the clone is expanded.

TGTGCCAGCAGCTTAGCGCTACAGACCGGGGAGCTGTTTTTT,CASSLALQTGELFF,TRBJ2-2,NA,TRBV7-2,NA
TGTGCCATAGGACAAACCTACGAGCAGTACTTC,CAIGQTYEQYF,TRBJ2-7,once,TRBV6-1,NA
TGTGCCAGCAGCCCTCCTACTAGCGGGGGGGCCTACGAGCAGTACTTC,CASSPPTSGGAYEQYF,TRBJ2-7,NA,TRBV28,TRBD2
TGCGCCAGCAGCTTACGGGGTGACGAGCAGTACTTC,CASSLRGDEQYF,TRBJ2-7,NA,TRBV5-1,NA
TGTGCCAGCAGCTCCCGACTAGCGGGGGGCTTAAGCTCCTACAATGAGCAGTTCTTC,CASSSRLAGGLSSYNEQFF,TRBJ2-1,NA,TRBV7-9,TRBD2
TGTGCCAGCAGGGGGATCGTGAACACTGAAGCTTTCTTT,CASRGIVNTEAFF,TRBJ1-1,NA,TRBV2,NA
TGTGCCAGCAGGAGGGGGGGACAGAATCAAGAGACCCAGTACTTC,CASRRGGQNQETQYF,TRBJ2-5,NA,TRBV6-1,NA
TGTGCCAGCAGTTTCGTACAGGGCGTGACCCAGTACTTC,CASSFVQGVTQYF,TRBJ2-5,NA,TRBV27,NA
TGTGCCAGCAGTGAACACCTGAACACTGAAGCTTTCTTT,CASSEHLNTEAFF,TRBJ1-1,NA,TRBV2,NA
TGCAGCGTTGAAACACAGGGACCGCATGGCTACACCTTC,CSVETQGPHGYTF,TRBJ1-2,NA,TRBV29-1,NA
TGCGCCAGCAGCCCGGGAGTCGGAAATTCACCCCTCCACTTT,CASSPGVGNSPLHF,TRBJ1-6,NA,TRBV5-1,NA
TGTGCCAGCAGCGGCGGGCCCCAGGGTGGAAACACCATATATTTT,CASSGGPQGGNTIYF,TRBJ1-3,NA,TRBV7-8,NA
TGTGCCAGTAGTACGCCCCGTTATCAGGGAAACAATGAGCAGTTCTTC,CASSTPRYQGNNEQFF,TRBJ2-1,NA,TRBV19,NA
TGCGCCAGCAGTGAGTCGCAAGGGGCTGGCTACACCTTC,CASSESQGAGYTF,TRBJ1-2,NA,TRBV10-1,NA
TGCGCCAGCAGCCCGGGGTCTATCACCGGGGAGCTGTTTTTT,CASSPGSITGELFF,TRBJ2-2,NA,TRBV5-1,NA
TGTGCCAGCAGTTATAACCCTAGCGGGGGCGGGGAGCTGTTTTTT,CASSYNPSGGGELFF,TRBJ2-2,NA,TRBV6-5,TRBD2
TGTGCCAGCAGCTTAGGTGGGGCTAACACCGGGGAGCTGTTTTTT,CASSLGGANTGELFF,TRBJ2-2,NA,TRBV7-3,NA
TGTGCCAGCTCTGGGACTAGCGGGGGGGCCGGTACGCAGTATTTT,CASSGTSGGAGTQYF,TRBJ2-3,NA,TRBV2,TRBD2
TGTGCCAGCAGATACGGGACAGCCCTTTTTAGCAATGAGCAGTTCTTC,CASRYGTALFSNEQFF,TRBJ2-1,NA,TRBV7-9,TRBD1
TGTGCCAGTACCGTGGCAGCAGGCGACTCTGGGGCCAACGTCCTGACTTTC,CASTVAAGDSGANVLTF,TRBJ2-6,NA,TRBV19,NA
TGTGCCATCAGTGATGCGGACAGGGGAATGAATACTGAAGCTTTCTTT,CAISDADRGMNTEAFF,TRBJ1-1,NA,TRBV10-3,TRBD1
TGTGCCAGCAGCCCCTTGACTAGTTTTGATGAGCAGTTCTTC,CASSPLTSFDEQFF,TRBJ2-1,NA,TRBV7-9,NA
TGTGCCAGCTCACCCTCAGGGTCCGGGGAGACCCAGTACTTC,CASSPSGSGETQYF,TRBJ2-5,NA,TRBV18,NA
TGTGCCAGCAGTTTGGCGACTGAAGCTTTCTTT,CASSLATEAFF,TRBJ1-1,NA,TRBV28,NA
TGTGCCTGGAGTGTACCGCGGGGCAGGGGCAAGTACGAGCAGTACTTC,CAWSVPRGRGKYEQYF,TRBJ2-7,NA,TRBV30,NA
TGTGCCAGCAGTGCGTGGACTAGCGGGGGCGACGAGCAGTACTTC,CASSAWTSGGDEQYF,TRBJ2-7,few,TRBV27,TRBD2
TGTGCCAGCAGCCCTCGGACAGACCGGCGTTCACCCCTCCACTTT,CASSPRTDRRSPLHF,TRBJ1-6,once,TRBV7-8,NA
TGTGCCAGTAGTAAGGACAGGGTACGTGAAGCTTTCTTT,CASSKDRVREAFF,TRBJ1-1,NA,TRBV19,TRBD1
TGTGCCAGCAGCTTTAATGGGTTCACCGCTAACTATGGCTACACCTTC,CASSFNGFTANYGYTF,TRBJ1-2,NA,TRBV5-4,NA
TGTGCCAGCAGCGAGGGGGCAGCCGGCAATCAGCCCCAGCATTTT,CASSEGAAGNQPQHF,TRBJ1-5,NA,TRBV5-6,TRBD1
TGTGCCAGCAGTCAGACAGGGGGCATGGGCACTGAAGCTTTCTTT,CASSQTGGMGTEAFF,TRBJ1-1,few,TRBV2,TRBD1
TGTGCCAGCAGTGTAGATCCGGGCGGGACCCAGTACTTC,CASSVDPGGTQYF,TRBJ2-5,NA,TRBV6-1,NA
TGTGCCAGCAGTGAGCTCTCCGGGTCCTCCTACGAGCAGTACTTC,CASSELSGSSYEQYF,TRBJ2-7,medium-sized,TRBV6-1,NA
TGTGCCTGGAGTGCAAGTGTCGGCTACACCTTC,CAWSASVGYTF,TRBJ1-2,few,TRBV30,NA
TGTGCCAGTAGTCCCGACAGGGTGGACTATGGCTACACCTTC,CASSPDRVDYGYTF,TRBJ1-2,NA,TRBV19,TRBD1
TGTGCCAGCAGCCCAAACCCGGGGCCCGCGGATACGCAGTATTTT,CASSPNPGPADTQYF,TRBJ2-3,few,TRBV27,NA
TGTGCCAGCAGTGACGGGGGCCGGGGGAACACTGAAGCTTTCTTT,CASSDGGRGNTEAFF,TRBJ1-1,NA,TRBV2,NA
TGCGCCAGCAGCCAAGTGGACCTGATAATTTACTCTGGAAACACCATATATTTT,CASSQVDLIIYSGNTIYF,TRBJ1-3,NA,TRBV4-1,NA
TGTGCCAGCAGTTCCATAAATCAGCCCCAGCATTTT,CASSSINQPQHF,TRBJ1-5,NA,TRBV28,NA
TGTGCCAGCAGCGTGCTACAAGAGACCCAGTACTTC,CASSVLQETQYF,TRBJ2-5,NA,TRBV7-2,NA
TGTGCCAGCAGTGAATCGGGGACAGGGGGTTGGGGTGAGCAGTTCTTC,CASSESGTGGWGEQFF,TRBJ2-1,NA,TRBV6-1,TRBD1
TGTGCCAGCAGCTTAGAGGCGAGGAATGAGCAGTTCTTC,CASSLEARNEQFF,TRBJ2-1,NA,TRBV7-2,NA
TGCGCCAGCGCCGCAGGGGAGGGTCAGCCCCAGCATTTT,CASAAGEGQPQHF,TRBJ1-5,once,TRBV5-1,NA
TGTGCCAGCAGCGCAAAATACAATGAGCAGTTCTTC,CASSAKYNEQFF,TRBJ2-1,NA,TRBV7-2,NA
TGCAGCGTTGGCTCTAGCGGGGGGAGTGAGCAGTTCTTC,CSVGSSGGSEQFF,TRBJ2-1,NA,TRBV29-1,TRBD2
TGTGCCACCAGGGCTACCGGAAACACCATATATTTT,CATRATGNTIYF,TRBJ1-3,NA,TRBV10-3,NA
TGCGCCAGCAGCTTGGGCGGGGGCGCAGACTATGGCTACACCTTC,CASSLGGGADYGYTF,TRBJ1-2,NA,TRBV5-1,NA
TGCGCCAGCCAAAAGGGGGGACAGGGAAATTCACCCCTCCACTTT,CASQKGGQGNSPLHF,TRBJ1-6,NA,TRBV5-1,TRBD1
TGTGCCAGCAGCTCGTACTCTGAAGCTTTCTTT,CASSSYSEAFF,TRBJ1-1,NA,TRBV7-9,NA